This T cell receptor (beta chain) was recovered during a study of blood T cell repertoires in COVID-19 (TCRdb year 2020). About the study as a whole: Collaborator samples came from the United States, Italy and Spain and covered acute and convalescent phases of COVID-19. The repertoires were made available in a free public database intended to serve as a resource for research on the immune response to SARS-CoV-2. The sample metadata nearly always contained a de-identified subject ID, COVID-19 status, age in years and sex. Samples were obtained from the ongoing ImmuneRACE study (first 160 participants) and from 1,200 or so subjects provided by 6 global collaborators. The material from the prospective study consisted of cDNA or gDNA derived from T cells, B-cell-depleted T cells, or PBMCs. Subjects who had been exposed to COVID-19, were actively infected with it, or had recovered from it provided the deeply sampled blood TCRbeta repertoires that made up the dataset. Where available, HLA class I and class II types were obtained from metadata supplied by the sample provider rather than from assay-based typing. Results and caveats for the whole study, not just this receptor: How much clinical and demographic metadata was included differed by source and by participant, and the metadata was provided uncurated.

TCRbeta CDR3 regions were amplified from genomic DNA using the immunoSEQ Assay, a bias-controlled multiplex PCR. Regarding the original processing steps: Nucleated cell counts per sample were estimated from amplification of reference gene primers within the assay. To quantify the absolute abundance of each unique TCRbeta CDR3 rearrangement, sequence reads were collapsed and filtered. Productive Simpson clonality was computed per sample as the square root of Simpson's diversity index over productive rearrangements. TCRdb holds this immuneACCESS table with in-frame rearrangements only. Some clones are missing; in checked studies, unresolved V genes explain under half, and the rest has no known cause. The V and J calls and clone size are taken from that table; D and trimming were inferred from the DNA. The sample contains hundreds of thousands of clones, about 82% of them found a single time. Approximately 2% of the sample comes from the top ten.

Trimming takes 4 bases off V and 4 bases off J; junction bases not matched to a gene: 8. The CDR3 contains 16 residues, cysteine and phenylalanine counted. Only the CDR3 part of the read is kept: 48 bases, read in frame from the first base. Enrolling through a virtual design, the prospective study's participants ranged in age from roughly 18 to 95 years and lived across about two dozen United States geographic areas. In the prospective study, cohorts were assigned on the basis of participant-reported clinical history obtained from a screening survey and a study questionnaire. Recovered participants in ImmuneRACE Cohort 3 were defined as having two consecutive negative NP/OP PCR tests, clearance from a healthcare professional, or resolution of symptoms. Each participant in the prospective study had whole blood, serum and a nasopharyngeal or oropharyngeal swab collected by mobile phlebotomists. Prospective study participants could optionally give additional blood draws and questionnaires over an approximately 2-month period. Blood samples from the prospective study were shipped frozen or at room temperature prior to DNA extraction.

To note about this clone: The target of this receptor is not known. No base-level quality is on record; no much larger clone is a single base apart.

What was sequenced was PBMCs or T cells enriched from blood (not recorded which). The sequence joins TRBV23-1 to TRBJ2-3, and 10 junctional nucleotides match TRBD2. TRBV23-1 is identified as an open reading frame with a role that is uncertain. The sequence was obtained from a woman aged 50 to 60 who had recovered from COVID-19. The CDR3 has the sequence CASSLLTSGESDTQYF. The base sequence is TGCGCCAGCAGTCTCCTTACTAGCGGGGAGTCAGATACGCAGTATTTT.